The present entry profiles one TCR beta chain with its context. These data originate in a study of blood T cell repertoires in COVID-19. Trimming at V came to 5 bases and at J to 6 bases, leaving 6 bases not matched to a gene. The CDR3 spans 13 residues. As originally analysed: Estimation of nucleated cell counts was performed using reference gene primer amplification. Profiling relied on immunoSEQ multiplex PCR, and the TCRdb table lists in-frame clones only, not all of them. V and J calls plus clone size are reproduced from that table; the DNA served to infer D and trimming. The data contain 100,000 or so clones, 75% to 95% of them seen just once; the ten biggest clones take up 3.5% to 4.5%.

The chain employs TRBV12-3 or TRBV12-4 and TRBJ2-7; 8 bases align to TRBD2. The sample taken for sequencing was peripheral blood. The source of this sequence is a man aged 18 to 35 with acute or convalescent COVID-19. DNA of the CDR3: TGTGCCAGCAGTCGCGGACTAGCTGGCGAGCAGTACTTC. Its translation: CASSRGLAGEQYF.